This T cell receptor (beta chain) was recorded in a study of blood T cell repertoires in COVID-19. The germline V gene has CDR1 MNHNY and CDR2 SVGAGI (reference sequence). The CDR3 extends over 12 amino acids. The V gene lost 4 bases and the J gene lost 3 bases, with 7 bases spanning the gap. TCRdb keeps only in-frame clones here, not all; method: immunoSEQ multiplex PCR. Of under 200,000 clones detected, around four fifths appear once; the ten largest clones hold about 0.91%. This clone was observed a few times. J is TRBJ2-7 and V is TRBV6-6; TRBD1 might be the D (5 bases). This receptor was taken from a man aged 55 to 70 with COVID-19, enrolled during active disease. Source material: peripheral blood. The CDR3 is CASSSQGYEQYF. The CDR3 nucleotides read TGTGCCAGCAGTTCTCAGGGCTACGAGCAGTACTTC.